This passage covers 27 T cell receptor beta chains from one sample sequenced in a study of cytomegalovirus exposure and HLA in healthy donors. Libraries were prepared by immunoSEQ multiplex PCR; TCRdb keeps only in-frame clonotypes and omits some of them. Of around 300,000 clones detected, roughly 87% appear once; the ten largest clones hold over 0.9%. The source material was PBMCs. These receptors all stem from a man in his thirties or forties in good health and CMV-seronegative.

The gene calls are TRBV29-1 and TRBJ1-4, with D unresolved. The CDR3 totals 12 residues. Germline assignment: CDR1 SQVTM and CDR2 ANQGSEA. Trimming took 4 bases from V and 4 from J, leaving 7 bases between them. The CDR3 sequence: CSVGSVNEKLFF. The DNA for the CDR3 is TGCAGCGTTGGTAGTGTTAATGAAAAACTGTTTTTT.

The chain uses TRBV7-2 and TRBJ1-1; a weak D match, TRBD1 (5 bases). CDR1 is SGHTA and CDR2 is FQGNSA in the germline V gene. This CDR3 contains 17 residues. The V and J ends lost 5 bases and 3 bases respectively, with 22 bases between them. CDR3 DNA sequence: TGTGCCAGCAGCCAACAACGCTCTTGGGGGAGGGACACTGAAGCTTTCTTT. It encodes CASSQQRSWGRDTEAFF. The full variable domain, rest sourced from reference TRBV7-2 and TRBJ1-1, is GAGVSQSPSNKVTEKGKDVELRCDPISGHTALYWYRQSLGQGLEFLIYFQGNSAPDKSGLPSDRFSAERTGGSVSTLTIQRTQQEDSAVYLCASSQQRSWGRDTEAFFGQGTRLTVV.

In this sample, this clone turned up once. The chain is built from TRBV19 and TRBJ2-2; 7 nucleotides line up with TRBD1. Germline trimming cut 6 bases from V and 5 bases from J; bases unmatched to any gene: 6. Germline CDR1 and CDR2: LNHDA and SQIVND (reference sequence). The CDR3 has 14 residues. The CDR3 loop is CASSSTGLTGELFF. The CDR3 DNA follows: TGTGCCAGTAGCTCGACAGGGCTAACCGGGGAGCTGTTTTTT.

CDR3 loop: CASSFETGSTYEQYF. DNA for the CDR3: TGTGCCAGCAGCTTCGAGACAGGGTCGACCTACGAGCAGTACTTC. The chain uses TRBV7-9 and TRBJ2-7; 7 bases are shared with TRBD1. V was clipped by 3 bases and J by 2 bases; unmatched bases: 7. From germline, CDR1 is SEHNR and CDR2 FQNEAQ (reference sequence). CDR3 length equals 15 residues.

The genes are TRBV7-6 and TRBJ1-4; D remains ambiguous. Per germline, CDR1 SGHVS and CDR2 FNYEAQ. V was shortened by 1 base and J by 6 bases, with 12 bases between the two germline ends. This CDR3 comprises 15 residues. CDR3 nucleotide sequence: TGTGCCAGCAGCTTAGAATGGCAGTCATATGAAAAACTGTTTTTT. Translated, it gives CASSLEWQSYEKLFF.

The chain is built from TRBV5-1 and TRBJ2-3; TRBD1 agrees at 8 bases. The CDR3 length is 15 residues. Germline CDR1 reads SGHRS; CDR2 reads YFSETQ. V was clipped by 4 bases and J by 3 bases; unmatched bases: 7. CDR3 bases: TGCGCCAGCAGCACAGGACAGGGAGGAACAGATACGCAGTATTTT. It yields the protein CASSTGQGGTDTQYF.

Only one count was recorded for this clone. This sequence joins TRBV6-1 and TRBJ2-3, with D possibly TRBD1 on 6 matching bases. V was pared by 5 bases and J by 6 bases, with 18 bases between. Germline loops: CDR1 MNHNS, CDR2 SASEGT. CDR3 size: 15 residues. CDR3: CASSKWQGKSDTQYF. Here the CDR3 DNA reads TGTGCCAGCAGTAAATGGCAGGGGAAATCGGATACGCAGTATTTT.

The rearrangement links TRBV28 to TRBJ2-7; maybe TRBD1 (6 bases). Germline CDR1 reads MDHEN; CDR2 reads SYDVKM. V lost 6 bases, J lost 5 bases, and 20 bases lay in between. The length of the CDR3 is 15 residues. CDR3 sequence: CASSPIRRQVDEQYF. Here the CDR3 DNA reads TGTGCCAGCAGCCCGATACGCCGACAGGTCGACGAGCAGTACTTC.

The V call is TRBV19, the J call TRBJ1-4, with 8 bases identical to TRBD1. The CDR3 is 16 residues long. Germline lookup yields CDR1 LNHDA and CDR2 SQIVND (reference sequence). V lost 5 bases to trimming and J lost 0 bases; unmatched junction nucleotides: 5. CDR3: CASSDTGGATNEKLFF. The CDR3 nucleotides are TGTGCCAGTAGTGATACAGGGGGGGCAACTAATGAAAAACTGTTTTTT. The full variable domain, rest sourced from reference TRBV19 and TRBJ1-4, is DGGITQSPKYLFRKEGQNVTLSCEQNLNHDAMYWYRQDPGQGLRLIYYSQIVNDFQKGDIAEGYSVSREKKESFPLTVTSAQKNPTAFYLCASSDTGGATNEKLFFGSGTQLSVL.

V and J are TRBV6-1 and TRBJ2-3; perhaps TRBD2 as D (7 bases). V was pared by 11 bases and J by 0 bases, with 15 bases between. Germline V gene data show CDR1 as MNHNS and CDR2 as SASEGT. This CDR3 region has 14 residues. In nucleotides, the CDR3 is TGTGCCTCCCGGACTAGGGGGAGCACAGATACGCAGTATTTT. Translated: CASRTRGSTDTQYF.

This chain links TRBV27 with TRBJ2-2, with D possibly matching TRBD1 (6 bases). Germline V gene data show CDR1 as MNHEY and CDR2 as SMNVEV (reference sequence). This CDR3 comprises 12 residues. V gave up 7 bases and J gave up 5 bases, with 8 bases separating them. The CDR3 DNA sequence: TGTGCCAGCAAACAGGGTACCGGGGAGCTGTTTTTT. Translated, it gives CASKQGTGELFF.

This clone was observed many times. The chain uses TRBV27 and TRBJ1-5, with a possible D match to TRBD1 (5 bases). This CDR3 is 14 amino acids long. Deletions cut 7 bases from V and 6 bases from J, with 16 bases between. Germline V gene lookup returns CDR1 MNHEY and CDR2 SMNVEV (reference sequence). The CDR3 DNA reads TGTGCCAGCACCTTAAGGAGGGGTACTCAGCCCCAGCATTTT. This sequence encodes CASTLRRGTQPQHF.

This clone appeared once. The genes are TRBV13 and TRBJ1-2; D not certain. Looked up from germline, CDR1 is PRHDT and CDR2 is FYEKMQ (reference sequence). V gave up 5 bases and J gave up 4 bases, with 11 bases separating them. The CDR3 is 13 residues long. The CDR3 is CASSPRRGYGYTF. DNA for the CDR3: TGTGCCAGCAGCCCAAGGAGAGGCTATGGCTACACCTTC.

CDR3 in amino acids: CAISESNRVGTEAFF. CDR3 bases: TGTGCCATCAGTGAGTCGAACAGGGTGGGCACTGAAGCTTTCTTT. The rearrangement links TRBV10-3 to TRBJ1-1; D might be TRBD1 (6 bases). The CDR3 runs to 15 residues. Germline V lookup: CDR1 ENHRY, CDR2 SYGVKD. Trimming took 0 bases from V and 4 from J, leaving 12 bases between them.

The chain recombines TRBV11-2 with TRBJ2-1, with a possible D match to TRBD2 (7 bases). V was clipped by 10 bases and J by 8 bases, with 18 bases between them. CDR1 is SGHAT and CDR2 is FQNNGV in the germline V gene. The CDR3 length is 13 residues. The CDR3 nucleotides read TGTGCCACAGGAGGGGGGGTTGTGGATGAGCAGTTCTTC. Protein: CATGGGVVDEQFF.

The chain links TRBV19 to TRBJ1-5, with D maybe TRBD1 (6 bases). CDR3 length: 15 amino acids. Trimming left V 1 base short and J 3 bases short, with 10 bases between. Germline V gives CDR1 LNHDA, CDR2 SQIVND (reference sequence). The CDR3 sequence: CASSIGGLDNQPQHF. CDR3 nucleotide sequence: TGTGCCAGTAGTATAGGGGGGCTTGACAATCAGCCCCAGCATTTT.

This chain links TRBV7-9 with TRBJ1-2, with D possibly TRBD1 on 5 matching bases. V was cut by 5 bases and J by 4 bases, with 14 bases left in between. The CDR3 contains 14 residues. In germline, CDR1 is SEHNR, CDR2 FQNEAQ (reference sequence). The CDR3 sequence: CASSPLGQIYGYTF. As DNA, the CDR3 is TGTGCCAGCAGCCCCCTGGGGCAGATCTATGGCTACACCTTC.

V gene TRBV7-9 combines with J gene TRBJ2-7; 7 nucleotides align to TRBD1. Germline-derived CDR1 and CDR2 are SEHNR and FQNEAQ (reference sequence). The CDR3 has 15 residues. The ends lost 3 bases at V and 0 bases at J; junction bases unmatched: 5. CDR3 region: CASSFLTGYSYEQYF. CDR3 coding DNA: TGTGCCAGCAGCTTCTTGACAGGGTACTCCTACGAGCAGTACTTC.

The genes are TRBV15 and TRBJ2-5; 9 bases are shared with TRBD1. This CDR3 spans 13 amino acids. Germline-derived CDR1 and CDR2 are LNHNV and YYDKDF (reference sequence). The ends lost 9 bases at V and 6 bases at J; junction bases unmatched: 8. The CDR3 bases are TGTGCCACGCGTTTGGGACAGGGAAAGACCCAGTACTTC. Encoded protein: CATRLGQGKTQYF.

CDR3 sequence: CASSSGTGGWNTEAFF. CDR3 in DNA: TGTGCCAGCTCATCCGGGACAGGCGGTTGGAACACTGAAGCTTTCTTT. The chain joins TRBV18 to TRBJ1-1; 8 nucleotides align to TRBD1. Germline assignment: CDR1 KGHSH and CDR2 LQKENI. J was trimmed by 1 base and V by 5 bases; bases with no gene match: 9. This CDR3 region has 16 residues.

J is TRBJ1-5 and V is TRBV15; 7 nucleotides align to TRBD1. Germline CDR1 and CDR2: LNHNV and YYDKDF (reference sequence). This CDR3 has 17 residues. Unmatched junction bases numbered 7, after V lost 0 bases and J lost 2 bases. CDR3 in amino acids: CATSRDIGGSGNQPQHF. Here the CDR3 DNA reads TGTGCCACCAGCAGAGATATAGGGGGCTCTGGCAATCAGCCCCAGCATTTT.

The chain recombines TRBV5-1 with TRBJ1-2, with a possible D match to TRBD1 (6 bases). The CDR3 has 15 amino acids. CDR1 and CDR2 from the germline V gene are SGHRS and YFSETQ. V shed 0 bases and J shed 2 bases, with 11 bases lying between them. The CDR3 region is CASSLESQGNYGYTF. The CDR3 DNA reads TGCGCCAGCAGCTTGGAAAGTCAGGGGAACTATGGCTACACCTTC.

The rearrangement uses TRBV19 and TRBJ2-4; 12 positions match TRBD1. This CDR3 has 19 residues. The V gene end was trimmed by 3 bases and the J gene end by 1 base; junction bases not matched to a gene: 10. Germline CDR1 reads LNHDA; CDR2 reads SQIVND (reference sequence). CDR3 nucleotides: TGTGCCAGTAGTATGGAGGGACAGGGGGCAGTCGGGGCCAAAAACATTCAGTACTTC. Translation gives CASSMEGQGAVGAKNIQYF.

The V and J genes are TRBV9 and TRBJ2-1; D gene ambiguous. The V gene's germline CDR1 is SGDLS and CDR2 YYNGEE. The CDR3 covers 13 residues. V was pared by 4 bases and J by 6 bases, with 11 bases between. Here the CDR3 DNA reads TGTGCCAGCAGCCGATCAGCAGGCAATGAGCAGTTCTTC. Translation: CASSRSAGNEQFF.

The CDR3 DNA sequence: TGTGCCAGCAGTGACGGGGGGCATCAGCCCCAGCATTTT. Protein product: CASSDGGHQPQHF. This sequence joins TRBV25-1 and TRBJ1-5; the D gene is possibly TRBD1 (6 bases). Germline V CDR1 and CDR2: MGHDK, SYGVNS. The CDR3 sequence is 13 residues long. Trimming stripped 3 bases from V and 5 bases from J, with 8 bases between.

This chain uses TRBV27 with TRBJ1-5; D is perhaps TRBD1 (5 bases). Germline CDR1 reads MNHEY; CDR2 reads SMNVEV (reference sequence). This CDR3 comprises 15 residues. The V gene lost 1 base and the J gene lost 2 bases, with 9 bases spanning the gap. The CDR3 here is CASSLWGGGNQPQHF. DNA of the CDR3: TGTGCCAGCAGTTTATGGGGGGGAGGCAATCAGCCCCAGCATTTT.

V is TRBV19 and J is TRBJ1-3; maybe TRBD1 (6 bases). The CDR3 consists of 14 residues. The V gene's germline CDR1 is LNHDA and CDR2 SQIVND (reference sequence). Trimming cost V 1 base and J 8 bases, with 12 bases left between them. In nucleotides, the CDR3 is TGTGCCAGTAGTATAGCACAGGGCCGGGACACCATATATTTT. The encoded protein is CASSIAQGRDTIYF.